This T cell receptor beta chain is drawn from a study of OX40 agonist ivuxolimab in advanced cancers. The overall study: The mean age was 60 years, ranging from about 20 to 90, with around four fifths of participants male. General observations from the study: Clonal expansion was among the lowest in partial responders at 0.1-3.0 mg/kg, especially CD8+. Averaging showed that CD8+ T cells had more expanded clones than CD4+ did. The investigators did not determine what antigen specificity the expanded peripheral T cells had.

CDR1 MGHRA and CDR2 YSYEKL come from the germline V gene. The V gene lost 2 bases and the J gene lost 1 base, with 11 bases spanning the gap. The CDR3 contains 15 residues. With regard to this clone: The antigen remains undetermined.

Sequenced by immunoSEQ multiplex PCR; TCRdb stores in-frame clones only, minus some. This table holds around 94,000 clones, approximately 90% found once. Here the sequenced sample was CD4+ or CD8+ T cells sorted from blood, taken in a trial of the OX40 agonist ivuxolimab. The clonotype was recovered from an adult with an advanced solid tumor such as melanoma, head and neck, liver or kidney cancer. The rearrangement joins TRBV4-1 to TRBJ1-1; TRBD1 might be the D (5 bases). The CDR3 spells CASSQPGRGNTEAFF. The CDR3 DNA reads TGCGCCAGCAGCCAACCGGGACGGGGGAACACTGAAGCTTTCTTT.